This note documents a single T cell receptor (beta chain) sequence. This entry is derived from a study of OX40 agonist ivuxolimab in advanced cancers. Some clones are missing from TCRdb's copy, which holds only in-frame ones; the method was immunoSEQ multiplex PCR. The sample has over 70,000 clones, about nine tenths seen once. Trimming shortened V by 4 bases and J by 4 bases, and 8 bases separated the two germline ends. CDR3 length: 13 residues. The germline V gene has CDR1 SGHTA and CDR2 FQGNSA. This TCR came from an adult with an advanced solid tumor such as melanoma, head and neck, liver or kidney cancer. V usage is TRBV7-2 and J usage is TRBJ1-3; the D is unclear. Sequences were derived from CD4+ or CD8+ T cells sorted from blood, sampled in a trial of the OX40 agonist ivuxolimab. CDR3 nucleotide sequence: TGTGCCAGCAGCTCCTCTCAGGGAAACACCATATATTTT. Its translation: CASSSSQGNTIYF.